This T cell receptor (beta chain) originates from a study of neurological immune-mediated disorders (dated by TCRdb to between 2018 and 2021). Context from the whole study: Peripheral blood TCR-beta repertoires from patients with HTLV-I-associated myelopathy (HAM/TSP), patients with multiple sclerosis, and healthy controls were compared in the study using UMI-based sequencing. The cohort was made up of approximately 69 subjects, consisting of some 14 HAM/TSP patients, roughly 35 multiple sclerosis patients and around 20 healthy controls. The approximately 100 TCR-beta libraries included longitudinal samples, technical triplicates and paired sorted CD4+ and CD8+ T-cell subsets alongside PBMC samples. General conclusions and limits of the study: TCR clonal expansion was highest in HAM/TSP patients and lowest in MS patients, with MS patients falling below even healthy controls. No identical CDR3 amino acid sequences were shared among expanded clones across subjects, suggesting private TCR-beta repertoires in all groups.

The germline V gene yields MGHRA for CDR1 and YSYEKL for CDR2. The CDR3 covers 17 residues, taking in both the cysteine and the phenylalanine. Kept here is only the CDR3 DNA, which spans 51 bases and is read in frame from base 1. Relative to germline, V is missing 4 bases and J is missing 8 bases, with 14 bases of the junction outside any gene match. At least ten counts were recorded for this clonotype. What antigen it recognizes has not been identified. Base qualities are missing; no much larger clone stands one base away. The healthy controls were volunteers from blood banks in Maryland, USA. Libraries from unsorted PBMCs were made from 2 million PBMCs kept in RNAlater at -80 degrees C until RNA extraction. Peripheral blood was subjected to Ficoll-Hypaque density gradient centrifugation to isolate PBMCs, which were then cryopreserved in liquid nitrogen. To synthesize cDNA, template-switch 5'RACE was performed with a primer carrying a 10-nucleotide random unique molecular identifier so that each TCR transcript was tagged. Over 190 million TCR-beta sequences, covering 15-18 subjects, were produced in each sequencing run. The RNeasy kit was used to extract total RNA. Using the KAPA Real-time Library Amplification kit, TCR-beta VDJ regions were amplified with primers for the TCR constant region and the 5'RACE anchor. A first PCR added sample indexes and Illumina adaptors, and a second PCR then raised library yield. After purification with Ampure beads, the TCR product of roughly 650 bp was size-selected on a 2% E-gel SizeSelection system. Before pooling, library quality was assessed on a Bioanalyzer, concentration was determined with Qubit, and library quantification was performed with the Kapa Library Quantification kit. An Illumina HiSeq 2500 was used to sequence the libraries paired-end at 2 x 150 bp. To increase sequence diversity, about 23-32% phiX was spiked into each library pool. Under the source paper's analysis protocol: Quality-filtered reads were processed with the UMI-based MiGEC pipeline, which removed over 75% of raw TCR sequences during error correction. IMGT germline references were used for aligning VDJ genes, and each clonotype was defined as a unique CDR3 amino acid sequence together with its V-J genes. Clonal expansion, Shannon diversity and CDR3 relatedness (CalcPairwiseDistances, ClusterSamples) were evaluated with VDJtools, and phylogenetic trees were built with CLCbio workbench. Clones with at least 8 unique UMIs were defined as expanded, with this threshold being based on coefficient-of-variation modelling across technical triplicates. Clones were called with MiXCR by TCRdb after fastp trimmed the public reads at Q25, and only in-frame beta chains were retained. Rows with a matching CDR3 protein are joined into one entry that keeps the most common DNA and genes. TCRdb, not the original authors, processed these V and J calls. This sample has 72,000 or so distinct CDR3 sequences in its table, and approximately 17% of those were observed once. The ten most abundant clones make up 15% of the sample.

The sequenced material came from PBMCs. This sequence originates from a woman aged 40 to 55 in good health. The chain was built from TRBV4-1 and TRBJ2-1; 10 central bases correspond to TRBD2. The CDR3 protein is CASSRSVAGGRMDEQFF. The bases are TGCGCCAGCAGCCGGTCAGTAGCGGGGGGCCGAATGGATGAGCAGTTCTTC.